Following are 11 T cell receptor beta chains from one sample sequenced in a study of blood T cell repertoires in COVID-19. Clones were sequenced by immunoSEQ multiplex PCR, and TCRdb holds only the in-frame ones, with some missing. The table has approximately 70,000 clones, 90% to 95% seen once. Material for sequencing was peripheral blood. These receptors all stem from a man aged 35 to 55 with COVID-19, enrolled during active disease.

The chain has TRBV3-1 (or the pseudogene TRBV3-2) and TRBJ1-2; D is perhaps TRBD1 (6 bases). This CDR3 is built from 14 residues. V was pared by 0 bases and J by 8 bases, with 13 bases between. CDR1 is LGHDT and CDR2 is YNNKEL in the germline V gene (reference sequence). DNA of the CDR3: TGTGCCAGCAGCCAAGAGGGGGCAGGGCAAGGCTACACCTTC. Protein product: CASSQEGAGQGYTF.

V gene TRBV5-1 combines with J gene TRBJ1-1; unclear D gene. The CDR3 has 17 amino acids. The V end lost 0 bases, the J end lost 0 bases, and 15 bases lay between the germline ends. Germline V gives CDR1 SGHRS, CDR2 YFSETQ. The CDR3 nucleotides are TGCGCCAGCAGCTTGGAGCCTGGTTCCATTATGAACACTGAAGCTTTCTTT. Encoded protein: CASSLEPGSIMNTEAFF.

This chain joins TRBV7-8 and TRBJ2-6, with 11 bases lining up with TRBD2. With V trimmed by 4 bases and J by 0 bases, 2 bases remained unmatched. The CDR3 has 17 amino acids. CDR1 is SGHVS, CDR2 FQNEAQ, per germline. CDR3 DNA: TGTGCCAGCAGCTCCGGGACTAGCGGCTCTGGGGCCAACGTCCTGACTTTC. Protein: CASSSGTSGSGANVLTF.

This clone was seen only once. This rearrangement joins TRBV5-1 to TRBJ2-5; the match to TRBD1 covers 7 bases. V was clipped by 5 bases and J by 3 bases; unmatched bases: 4. CDR1 and CDR2 (germline): SGHRS, YFSETQ. The CDR3 runs 13 residues. The CDR3 DNA reads TGCGCCAGCAGACCGGGGACAGAAGAGACCCAGTACTTC. This gives the protein CASRPGTEETQYF.

This chain uses TRBV19 with TRBJ2-7, with a weak D call TRBD1 (6 bases). The CDR3 contains 15 residues. The germline V gene has CDR1 LNHDA and CDR2 SQIVND (reference sequence). V dropped 0 bases and J dropped 1 base, with 10 bases sitting between them. CDR3 in DNA: TGTGCCAGTAGTATAGACCGGGACATTTCCTACGAGCAGTACTTC. Translation gives CASSIDRDISYEQYF.

The CDR3 DNA is TGCGCCAGCGGGACAGGTCGTACCTACGAGCAGTACTTC. Its protein product is CASGTGRTYEQYF. The rearrangement joins TRBV5-1 to TRBJ2-7; 8 positions match TRBD1. Germline CDR1 SGHRS, CDR2 YFSETQ. J was trimmed by 2 bases and V by 7 bases; bases with no gene match: 5. CDR3 size: 13 residues.

This chain joins TRBV12-3 or TRBV12-4 and TRBJ1-3; D is uncertain. The CDR3 is 12 residues long. Trimming took 3 bases from V and 7 from J, leaving 7 bases between them. CDR3 coding DNA: TGTGCCAGCAGTTTCGGGTTGAACACCATATATTTT. Translated: CASSFGLNTIYF.

This clone has only one observation. This sequence joins TRBV7-9 and TRBJ1-2; 7 bases are shared with TRBD1. The CDR3 is 14 residues long. The junction had 7 bases not matched to a gene; V was cut back by 5 bases and J by 4 bases. The V gene's germline CDR1 is SEHNR and CDR2 FQNEAQ (reference sequence). CDR3 in amino acids: CASSIRQGLYGYTF. CDR3 sequence (DNA): TGTGCCAGCAGCATAAGACAGGGCCTCTATGGCTACACCTTC.

CDR3 DNA: TGTGCCAGCAGCTTAGTAGGGGGCGGACTGTTTTTT. Amino acid sequence: CASSLVGGGLFF. The chain joins TRBV7-9 to TRBJ1-4; TRBD1 matches 7 bases. Germline lookup yields CDR1 SEHNR and CDR2 FQNEAQ (reference sequence). J lost 13 bases, V lost 1 base, and 3 bases had no gene match. The CDR3 loop spans 12 amino acids.

J is TRBJ2-2 and V is TRBV6-4; perhaps TRBD1 as D (5 bases). Trimming shortened V by 6 bases and J by 5 bases, and 10 bases separated the two germline ends. This CDR3 has 13 residues. From germline, CDR1 is MRHNA and CDR2 SNTAGT. Here the CDR3 reads CASSKGVTGELFF. The CDR3 nucleotides are TGTGCCAGCAGCAAAGGGGTTACCGGGGAGCTGTTTTTT.

The DNA for the CDR3 is TGTGCCACCAGCAGAGATCTAACCGGAAACACCATATATTTT. This sequence encodes CATSRDLTGNTIYF. V gene TRBV15 combines with J gene TRBJ1-3; D uncertain. V lost 0 bases and J lost 4, with 7 bases in between. This CDR3 is 14 amino acids long. Germline lookup yields CDR1 LNHNV and CDR2 YYDKDF (reference sequence).